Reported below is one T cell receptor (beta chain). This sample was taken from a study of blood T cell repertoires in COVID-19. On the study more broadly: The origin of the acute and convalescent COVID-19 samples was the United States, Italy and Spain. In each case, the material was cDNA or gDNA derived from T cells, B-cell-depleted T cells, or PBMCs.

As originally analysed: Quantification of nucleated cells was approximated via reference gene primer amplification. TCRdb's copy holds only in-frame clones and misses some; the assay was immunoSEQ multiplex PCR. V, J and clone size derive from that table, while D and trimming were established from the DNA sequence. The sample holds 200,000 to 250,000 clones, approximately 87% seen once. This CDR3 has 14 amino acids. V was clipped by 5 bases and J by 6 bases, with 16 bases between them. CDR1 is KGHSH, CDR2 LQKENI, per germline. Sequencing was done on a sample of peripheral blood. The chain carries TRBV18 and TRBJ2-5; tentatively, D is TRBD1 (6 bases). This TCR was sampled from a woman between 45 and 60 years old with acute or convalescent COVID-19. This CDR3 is CASSLGTPKQTQYF. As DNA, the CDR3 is TGTGCCAGCTCATTGGGGACACCCAAACAGACCCAGTACTTC.